The 30 T cell receptor beta chains below were found in one sample sequenced in a study of beta chain features in type 1 diabetes (dated by TCRdb to 2016 to 2019). Summary of the overall study and its limitations: A moderate but significant shortening of TCRB CDR3 length was observed in type 1 diabetes patients in all four CD4+ subsets.

The library was generated by the immunoSEQ multiplex PCR assay. The entire isolated RNA was reverse transcribed using the High Capacity cDNA Reverse Transcription Kit, and thus expressed TCRB transcripts were sequenced. TCRdb carries this immuneACCESS record with in-frame sequences only. Its versions omit some clonotypes, under half of them owing to an unresolved V gene in the studies checked, with the rest unexplained. A total of some 250,000 clones appear in this sample, about a tenth of them only once. Together, the top ten hold around 0.015% of the sample. These receptors' antigens are unknown. The sample taken for sequencing was naive CD4+ T cells from blood. The cell subset or site label on this specimen signifies: true naive CD4+ T cells. The receptors originated from a man younger than 45 with type 1 diabetes.

The V and J genes are TRBV6-1 and TRBJ1-5; 7 bases are shared with TRBD1. The germline gives CDR1 MNHNS, CDR2 SASEGT. The CDR3 is 14 residues long. The J segment lost 3 bases and the V segment lost 5 bases, leaving 4 bases of the junction unmatched. CDR3 protein: CASSRTGSNQPQHF. The CDR3 DNA reads TGTGCCAGCAGTAGGACAGGCTCCAATCAGCCCCAGCATTTT.

The chain has TRBV5-1 and TRBJ1-2, with D uncertain. Germline CDR1 reads SGHRS; CDR2 reads YFSETQ. V was clipped by 1 base and J by 1 base, with 5 bases between them. CDR3 length equals 13 residues. CDR3 nucleotide sequence: TGCGCCAGCAGCTTGTCAGTTAACTATGGCTACACCTTC. Translated: CASSLSVNYGYTF.

The chain couples TRBV19 to TRBJ2-3; tentative D call: TRBD1 (6 bases). V was trimmed by 4 bases and J by 12 bases, leaving 29 bases between them. Per the germline V gene, CDR1 is LNHDA and CDR2 is SQIVND (reference sequence). This CDR3 contains 17 residues. CDR3 in amino acids: CASSTITTPGQKRGQYF. The DNA of the CDR3 is TGTGCCAGTAGTACCATCACGACACCGGGACAAAAAAGAGGACAGTATTTT.

This rearrangement joins TRBV7-2 to TRBJ2-7, with D maybe TRBD1 (5 bases). V was pared by 2 bases and J by 3 bases, with 8 bases between. The germline V gene encodes CDR1 SGHTA and CDR2 FQGNSA. The CDR3 runs 13 residues. Here the CDR3 reads CASSLLDIYEQYF. The CDR3 nucleotides are TGTGCCAGCAGCTTATTGGACATCTACGAGCAGTACTTC.

This clone was counted between two and nine times. The chain employs TRBV29-1 and TRBJ2-3; the D is unclear. Trimming stripped 2 bases from V and 2 bases from J, with 11 bases between. The germline V gene has CDR1 SQVTM and CDR2 ANQGSEA. There are 14 residues in the CDR3. The CDR3 protein is CSVEPPFYTDTQYF. In DNA, the CDR3 is TGCAGCGTTGAACCGCCCTTCTACACAGATACGCAGTATTTT.

The chain combines TRBV5-4 with TRBJ1-1, with D perhaps TRBD1 (6 bases). The CDR3 totals 15 residues. V lost 0 bases and J lost 5, with 14 bases in between. Germline loops: CDR1 SGHNT, CDR2 YYREEE (reference sequence). The CDR3 DNA sequence: TGTGCCAGCAGCTTGGGACAGGCCGAGTGGACTGAAGCTTTCTTT. Translated, it gives CASSLGQAEWTEAFF.

V gene TRBV11-2 combines with J gene TRBJ2-1, with D maybe TRBD2 (6 bases). Germline lookup yields CDR1 SGHAT and CDR2 FQNNGV. Trimming stripped 4 bases from V and 4 bases from J, with 8 bases between. There are 13 residues in the CDR3. The CDR3 coding sequence is TGTGCCAGCAGCTGGGACTTATACAATGAGCAGTTCTTC. Protein product: CASSWDLYNEQFF.

The V and J genes are TRBV5-1 and TRBJ2-1; maybe TRBD2 (5 bases). This CDR3 region has 16 residues. Germline V lookup: CDR1 SGHRS, CDR2 YFSETQ. V was pared by 4 bases and J by 4 bases, with 18 bases between. CDR3 DNA sequence: TGCGCCAGCAGCCCCGACGTGGCTAGCTCGTACAATGAGCAGTTCTTC. Translated, it gives CASSPDVASSYNEQFF.

This clone was observed a handful of times. The rearrangement uses TRBV7-8 and TRBJ1-6; D gene unclear. In germline, CDR1 is SGHVS, CDR2 FQNEAQ. This CDR3 region has 13 residues. The V end lost 1 base, the J end lost 12 bases, and 10 bases lay between the germline ends. CDR3 bases: TGTGCCAGCAGCTTAGGCCGACTTCAACCCCTCCACTTT. Its translation is CASSLGRLQPLHF.

The gene calls are TRBV28 and TRBJ2-5, with a possible D match to TRBD2 (6 bases). Germline V gene data show CDR1 as MDHEN and CDR2 as SYDVKM. The CDR3 has 14 amino acids. Trimming removed 7 bases from V and 2 bases from J, with 14 bases in between. In nucleotides, the CDR3 is TGTGCCAGCAACGAAAAGGGAGGACAAGAGACCCAGTACTTC. It encodes CASNEKGGQETQYF.

This clone appeared a few times. This chain uses TRBV5-1 with TRBJ1-1; no definite D call. Trimming took 0 bases from V and 1 from J, leaving 10 bases between them. CDR3 size: 15 residues. The germline V gene has CDR1 SGHRS and CDR2 YFSETQ. CDR3 coding DNA: TGCGCCAGCAGCTTGGGGATGCGGGGGAACACTGAAGCTTTCTTT. This sequence encodes CASSLGMRGNTEAFF. The complete variable domain, with remaining parts taken from reference TRBV5-1 and TRBJ1-1, reads KAGVTQTPRYLIKTRGQQVTLSCSPISGHRSVSWYQQTPGQGLQFLFEYFSETQRNKGNFPGRFSGRQFSNSRSEMNVSTLELGDSALYLCASSLGMRGNTEAFFGQGTRLTVV.

This clone was seen a few times. The chain uses TRBV5-1 and TRBJ1-1; D possibly corresponds to TRBD1 (5 bases). Germline loops: CDR1 SGHRS, CDR2 YFSETQ. The CDR3 is made up of 15 amino acids. V lost 4 bases, J lost 0 bases, and 13 bases lay in between. As DNA, the CDR3 is TGCGCCAGCAGCCGGACCCCAGGGTTGAACACTGAAGCTTTCTTT. Amino acids: CASSRTPGLNTEAFF.

This clone has a handful of counts. The chain joins TRBV12-5 to TRBJ1-5, with TRBD1 as a possible D gene (6 bases). Trimming cost V 4 bases and J 6 bases, with 16 bases left between them. The CDR3 runs 15 residues. CDR1 is LGHNT and CDR2 is FRNRAP in the germline V gene. This CDR3 reads CASGSDRMGVQPQHF. The CDR3 DNA is TGTGCTAGTGGTTCGGACAGAATGGGGGTTCAGCCCCAGCATTTT.

This clone was recorded a few times. The gene calls are TRBV7-2 and TRBJ1-4; TRBD1 is a possible D gene (6 bases). CDR1 and CDR2 from the germline V gene are SGHTA and FQGNSA. CDR3 length: 15 amino acids. Trimming cost V 3 bases and J 8 bases, with 16 bases left between them. The DNA for the CDR3 is TGTGCCAGCAGCTTCCCTCCTATCCAGGGGGAAAAACTGTTTTTT. This encodes CASSFPPIQGEKLFF.

There are a few counts of this clone. This chain links TRBV7-8 with TRBJ2-7, with unresolved D. V was trimmed by 5 bases and J by 3 bases, leaving 11 bases between them. Germline V lookup: CDR1 SGHVS, CDR2 FQNEAQ. The length of the CDR3 is 13 residues. CDR3 nucleotide sequence: TGTGCCAGCAGCACCGAGCGAAACTACGAGCAGTACTTC. It is translated as CASSTERNYEQYF.

In its sample, this clone was seen a few times. This same CDR3 is encoded by further DNA sequences in the sample. The CDR3 coding sequence is TGCGCCAGCAGCTTAGGGGACTATGGCTACACCTTC. Its protein is CASSLGDYGYTF. This chain links TRBV5-1 with TRBJ1-2, with TRBD1 as a possible D gene (5 bases). V lost 2 bases to trimming and J lost 3 bases, with 5 bases between them. The CDR3 is 12 amino acids. Germline loops: CDR1 SGHRS, CDR2 YFSETQ.

This clone has a handful of counts. V usage is TRBV5-1 and J usage is TRBJ2-2; D not resolved. The CDR3 runs to 13 residues. Germline V gives CDR1 SGHRS, CDR2 YFSETQ. V lost 4 bases, J lost 1 base, and 5 bases lay in between. CDR3 bases: TGCGCCAGCAGCGTCGGGAACACCGGGGAGCTGTTTTTT. It codes for CASSVGNTGELFF.

This clone was seen a few times. The same CDR3 can be traced to other DNA sequences in this sample. The chain couples TRBV7-2 to TRBJ2-5; 7 bases fit TRBD2. The CDR3 extends over 13 amino acids. CDR1 is SGHTA, CDR2 FQGNSA, per germline. The V segment lost 0 bases and the J segment 5 bases; nucleotides outside the gene matches: 0. CDR3 in DNA: TGTGCCAGCAGCTTAGCCGGGAGGGAGACCCAGTACTTC. This codes for CASSLAGRETQYF.

The CDR3 spells CASSPRGASTMFMNTEAFF. CDR3 nucleotides: TGTGCCAGCTCACCTCGGGGGGCTTCCACCATGTTCATGAACACTGAAGCTTTCTTT. J is TRBJ1-1 and V is TRBV18, with a tentative D call TRBD1 (6 bases). The CDR3 length is 19 residues. The V end was cut by 3 bases, the J end by 0 bases, with 23 bases between. The V gene's germline CDR1 is KGHSH and CDR2 LQKENI.

The DNA of the CDR3 is TGTGCCAGCACTAGCTCTGGGGCCAACGTCCTGACTTTC. Its protein product is CASTSSGANVLTF. The chain employs TRBV28 and TRBJ2-6; D remains unclear. Per germline, CDR1 MDHEN and CDR2 SYDVKM. The CDR3 totals 13 residues. Trimming left V 7 bases short and J 0 bases short, with 4 bases between. The full variable domain, completed using reference TRBV28 and TRBJ2-6, is DVKVTQSSRYLVKRTGEKVFLECVQDMDHENMFWYRQDPGLGLRLIYFSYDVKMKEKGDIPEGYSVSREKKERFSLILESASTNQTSMYLCASTSSGANVLTFGAGSRLTVL.

This clone was detected only a few times. DNA for the CDR3: TGTGCCAGCAGTTACTCCGACAGAACTACTGAAGCTTTCTTT. It codes for CASSYSDRTTEAFF. The gene calls are TRBV6-5 and TRBJ1-1; TRBD1 might be the D (5 bases). CDR1 is MNHEY and CDR2 is SVGAGI in the germline V gene. V was clipped by 0 bases and J by 5 bases, with 10 bases between them. The CDR3 is made up of 14 amino acids.

This rearrangement joins TRBV10-3 to TRBJ2-3; 8 positions match TRBD1. Unmatched junction bases numbered 5, after V lost 3 bases and J lost 3 bases. The CDR3 has 15 residues. Germline V gene lookup returns CDR1 ENHRY and CDR2 SYGVKD. The CDR3 DNA sequence: TGTGCCATCAGTGAACCGGGACAGGCTACAGATACGCAGTATTTT. Protein sequence: CAISEPGQATDTQYF.

The chain has TRBV7-9 and TRBJ2-1, with 8 bases that match TRBD2. Looked up from germline, CDR1 is SEHNR and CDR2 is FQNEAQ (reference sequence). The CDR3 extends over 15 amino acids. Trimming cost V 8 bases and J 8 bases; bases outside gene matches: 14. CDR3 bases: TGTGCCAGCGGACACAACCGGCGGGGGGTCTATGAGCAGTTCTTC. Its protein product is CASGHNRRGVYEQFF.

The table lists this clone with a few counts. This chain links TRBV19 with TRBJ2-1, with D tentatively TRBD1 (5 bases). The germline gives CDR1 LNHDA, CDR2 SQIVND (reference sequence). This CDR3 spans 15 amino acids. V lost 5 bases, J lost 0 bases, and 11 bases lay in between. CDR3 residues: CASSLGQSSYNEQFF. CDR3 DNA sequence: TGTGCCAGTAGTTTGGGGCAGAGCTCCTACAATGAGCAGTTCTTC.

This clone occurred a few times. The V gene is TRBV2, the J gene TRBJ1-1; 7 positions agree with TRBD1. The CDR3 consists of 14 residues. Germline CDR1 reads SNHLY; CDR2 reads FYNNEI. Trimming cost V 7 bases and J 1 base; bases outside gene matches: 6. The CDR3 is CASTRDSPNTEAFF. In nucleotides, the CDR3 is TGTGCCAGCACCCGGGACAGCCCGAACACTGAAGCTTTCTTT.

CDR3 bases: TGTGCCAGCAGCACCATCGGGGGGGGTCCCTCCTACGAGCAGTACTTC. Translating it yields CASSTIGGGPSYEQYF. The chain recombines TRBV7-9 with TRBJ2-7, with 8 bases fitting TRBD2. This CDR3 has 16 residues. V shed 5 bases and J 0 bases; nucleotides not matched to a gene: 9. Germline-derived CDR1 and CDR2 are SEHNR and FQNEAQ (reference sequence).

The V and J genes are TRBV7-3 and TRBJ1-1; perhaps TRBD1 as D (5 bases). From germline, CDR1 is SGHTA and CDR2 FQGTGA. V lost 5 bases, J lost 3 bases, and 13 bases lay in between. CDR3 length equals 14 residues. As DNA, the CDR3 is TGTGCCAGCAGCGGGGCGGGACGGGACACTGAAGCTTTCTTT. Protein product: CASSGAGRDTEAFF.

In its sample, this clone was seen a few times. The V gene is TRBV7-9, the J gene TRBJ1-1; TRBD1 aligns across 10 bases. Germline CDR1 is SEHNR and CDR2 is FQNEAQ (reference sequence). This CDR3 is built from 14 residues. Losses at the gene ends were 5 bases for V and 8 bases for J; bases not matched to a gene: 8. CDR3 sequence: CASSASGTGEEAFF. The CDR3 DNA is TGTGCCAGCAGCGCCTCCGGGACAGGGGAAGAAGCTTTCTTT.

The chain combines TRBV7-3 with TRBJ1-3; 11 nucleotides line up with TRBD1. V lost 5 bases, J lost 8 bases, and 5 bases stayed unmatched. Per germline, CDR1 SGHTA and CDR2 FQGTGA. CDR3 length equals 14 residues. The CDR3 loop reads CASSLGTGGDTIYF. The CDR3 DNA follows: TGTGCCAGCAGCCTAGGGACAGGGGGGGACACCATATATTTT.

This sequence joins TRBV18 and TRBJ1-5; D gene unclear. The CDR3 has 16 amino acids. The V gene's germline CDR1 is KGHSH and CDR2 LQKENI. The V end was cut by 2 bases, the J end by 1 base, with 12 bases between. DNA for the CDR3: TGTGCCAGCTCACCATCGGCCCCGGGGAGCAATCAGCCCCAGCATTTT. As protein: CASSPSAPGSNQPQHF.